The T cell receptor (beta chain) described here comes from a study of blood T cell repertoires in COVID-19. CDR1 LNHDA and CDR2 SQIVND come from the germline V gene (reference sequence). This CDR3 is 15 amino acids long. V dropped 2 bases and J dropped 5 bases, with 12 bases sitting between them. Some clones are missing from TCRdb's copy, which holds only in-frame ones; the method was immunoSEQ multiplex PCR. The data hold approximately 70,000 clones, with approximately 90% observed a single time. The sequencing sample was made of peripheral blood. V is TRBV19 and J is TRBJ2-2, with D perhaps matching TRBD1 (5 bases). The TCR was taken from a man between 50 and 59 years old with COVID-19, enrolled during active disease. Here the CDR3 reads CASSIFRDGTGELFF. CDR3 sequence (DNA): TGTGCCAGTAGTATATTCAGGGATGGGACCGGGGAGCTGTTTTTT.